The next 2 T cell receptor beta chains were all read from a single sample in a study of T-cell memory formation after mild COVID-19. TCRdb re-called the 5' RACE reads through MiXCR, storing one row per CDR3 protein. The sample records about 560,000 distinct CDR3 sequences, around 17% being singletons. Sequenced input: PBMCs or a T cell subset sorted from them (not recorded which). All receptors derive from an adult woman who had mild COVID-19 (a few samples of this study predate the infection). Cell type and time point are not known.

The V call is TRBV5-1, the J call TRBJ1-4; no clear D. Germline values: CDR1 SGHRS, CDR2 YFSETQ. Trimming cost V 0 bases and J 3 bases, with 9 bases left between them. The CDR3 has 15 residues. CDR3 nucleotide sequence: TGCGCCAGCAGCTTGGGGCAATATCCTAATGAAAAACTGTTTTTT. Residues: CASSLGQYPNEKLFF. The entire variable domain, with the rest obtained from reference TRBV5-1 and TRBJ1-4, is as follows: KAGVTQTPRYLIKTRGQQVTLSCSPISGHRSVSWYQQTPGQGLQFLFEYFSETQRNKGNFPGRFSGRQFSNSRSEMNVSTLELGDSALYLCASSLGQYPNEKLFFGSGTQLSVL.

The table lists this clonotype with a few counts. The chain is built from TRBV18 and TRBJ1-4; D unclear. Germline V CDR1 and CDR2: KGHSH, LQKENI. There are 16 residues in the CDR3. The germline V and J ends were trimmed by 2 bases and 0 bases, with 10 bases remaining between them. The CDR3 region has the DNA TGTGCCAGCTCACCAGTTACAGTCTCAACTAATGAAAAACTGTTTTTT. Protein: CASSPVTVSTNEKLFF. Complete variable domain (other parts from reference TRBV18 and TRBJ1-4): NAGVMQNPRHLVRRRGQEARLRCSPMKGHSHVYWYRQLPEEGLKFMVYLQKENIIDESGMPKERFSAEFPKEGPSILRIQQVVRGDSAAYFCASSPVTVSTNEKLFFGSGTQLSVL.